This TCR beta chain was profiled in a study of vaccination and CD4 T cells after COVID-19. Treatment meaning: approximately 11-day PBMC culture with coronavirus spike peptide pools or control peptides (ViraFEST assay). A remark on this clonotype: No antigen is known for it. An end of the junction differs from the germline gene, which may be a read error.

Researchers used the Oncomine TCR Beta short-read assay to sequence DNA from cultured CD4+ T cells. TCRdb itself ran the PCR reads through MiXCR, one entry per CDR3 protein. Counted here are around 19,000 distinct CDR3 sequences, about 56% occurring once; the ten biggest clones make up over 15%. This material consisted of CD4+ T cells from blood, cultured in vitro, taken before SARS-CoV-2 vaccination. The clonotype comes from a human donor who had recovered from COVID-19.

CDR3 region: CASSQVGTGGYGYTF. The CDR3 DNA reads TGCGCCAGCAGCCAAGTAGGGACCGGGGGCTATGGCTACACCTTC. V is TRBV7-9 and J is TRBJ1-2; D perhaps matches TRBD1 (5 bases). CDR1 SEHNR and CDR2 FQNEAQ come from the germline V gene (reference sequence). The CDR3 is made up of 15 amino acids.